Below, one TCR beta chain is given with its context. Its matching antigen is unknown. The data belong to a study of CD8 T cells in ankylosing spondylitis. Study-wide results and caveats: Disease-linked clones reportedly concentrated significantly in matched ankylosing spondylitis synovial fluid.

Library preparation for TCR beta used quantitative 5'-RACE with molecular barcodes. Using its own MiXCR run on the 5' RACE reads, TCRdb lists one record per CDR3 protein. The sample lists approximately 350,000 distinct CDR3 sequences, 20% occurring once. There are 13 residues in the CDR3. The V and J ends lost 5 bases and 0 bases respectively, with 8 bases between them. CDR1 DFQATT and CDR2 SNEGSKA come from the germline V gene (reference sequence). The sequence derives from a male donor with ankylosing spondylitis or in good health (not recorded which). The chain couples TRBV20-1 to TRBJ2-1, with no clear D. Sequenced: blood, either unsorted or a sorted T cell fraction (not recorded which). CDR3 region: CSAERVSYNEQFF. CDR3 nucleotide sequence: TGCAGTGCTGAACGGGTCTCCTACAATGAGCAGTTCTTC.